A selection of T cell receptor beta chains follows, all from one sample in a study of T cell responses to AZD1222 COVID-19 vaccine. Profiled with immunoSEQ multiplex PCR; TCRdb holds only in-frame clones, not every one. The sample lists approximately 97,000 clones, around 93% occurring once. The specimen was peripheral blood, collected on day 0 of AZD1222 vaccination. These receptors all come from an adult in good health. CDR3s include the opening cysteine and the closing phenylalanine or tryptophan. Fields, in order: D gene, V gene, J gene, clone size, CDR3 protein, CDR3 DNA. D genes are given only for firm matches. Clone size is shown for a subset of rows, as once, few, many or a class of expanded clone.

d_call: .; v_call: TRBV7-6; j_call: TRBJ2-3; clone_size: .; cdr3_aa: CASSLASFGRGDTQYF; cdr3_nt: TGTGCCAGCAGCTTAGCGAGTTTCGGGAGAGGAGATACGCAGTATTTT
d_call: .; v_call: TRBV9; j_call: TRBJ1-2; clone_size: once; cdr3_aa: CASSGLVGGGYGYTF; cdr3_nt: TGTGCCAGCAGCGGATTGGTTGGGGGCGGTTATGGCTACACCTTC
d_call: .; v_call: TRBV5-1; j_call: TRBJ1-3; clone_size: .; cdr3_aa: CASRKIEEGGNTIYF; cdr3_nt: TGCGCCAGCCGAAAGATAGAGGAAGGGGGAAACACCATATATTTT
d_call: TRBD1; v_call: TRBV10-1; j_call: TRBJ2-3; clone_size: .; cdr3_aa: CASRKTGYRTQYF; cdr3_nt: TGCGCCAGCCGCAAGACAGGGTACCGTACGCAGTATTTT
d_call: .; v_call: TRBV9; j_call: TRBJ2-7; clone_size: .; cdr3_aa: CASSRGNGRNEQYF; cdr3_nt: TGTGCCAGCAGCAGGGGGAACGGTCGGAACGAGCAGTACTTC
d_call: .; v_call: TRBV7-9; j_call: TRBJ1-5; clone_size: .; cdr3_aa: CASSLDRVGNQPQHF; cdr3_nt: TGTGCCAGCAGCTTAGACAGGGTAGGCAATCAGCCCCAGCATTTT
d_call: TRBD1; v_call: TRBV4-1; j_call: TRBJ1-2; clone_size: .; cdr3_aa: CASSPGQGGVYGYTF; cdr3_nt: TGCGCCAGCAGCCCGGGACAGGGTGGAGTCTATGGCTACACCTTC
d_call: .; v_call: TRBV6-6; j_call: TRBJ2-3; clone_size: .; cdr3_aa: CASSLPNTDTQYF; cdr3_nt: TGTGCCAGCAGTCTCCCCAACACAGATACGCAGTATTTT
d_call: .; v_call: TRBV6-5; j_call: TRBJ1-6; clone_size: .; cdr3_aa: CASNRPGNSPLHF; cdr3_nt: TGTGCCAGCAACCGTCCGGGGAATTCACCCCTCCACTTT
d_call: .; v_call: TRBV12-3/TRBV12-4; j_call: TRBJ2-5; clone_size: .; cdr3_aa: CASSLDTRETQYF; cdr3_nt: TGTGCCAGCAGTTTGGACACCCGGGAGACCCAGTACTTC
d_call: TRBD1; v_call: TRBV6-1; j_call: TRBJ1-2; clone_size: .; cdr3_aa: CASSETGVWGYTF; cdr3_nt: TGTGCCAGCAGTGAGACAGGGGTCTGGGGCTACACCTTC
d_call: TRBD2; v_call: TRBV6-2/TRBV6-3; j_call: TRBJ2-2; clone_size: .; cdr3_aa: CASSLSGGASAGELFF; cdr3_nt: TGTGCCAGCAGTCTAAGCGGGGGGGCTTCTGCCGGGGAGCTGTTTTTT
d_call: TRBD1; v_call: TRBV9; j_call: TRBJ1-4; clone_size: .; cdr3_aa: CASSADRTREKLFF; cdr3_nt: TGTGCCAGCAGCGCGGACAGGACGAGGGAAAAACTGTTTTTT
d_call: .; v_call: TRBV27; j_call: TRBJ2-4; clone_size: once; cdr3_aa: CASSWVAKNIQYF; cdr3_nt: TGTGCCAGCAGTTGGGTAGCCAAAAACATTCAGTACTTC
d_call: .; v_call: TRBV6-5; j_call: TRBJ1-1; clone_size: .; cdr3_aa: CASSLGPDTEAFF; cdr3_nt: TGTGCCAGCAGCCTGGGCCCAGACACTGAAGCTTTCTTT
d_call: TRBD1; v_call: TRBV6-1; j_call: TRBJ1-6; clone_size: .; cdr3_aa: CASSDLTGGGNSPLHF; cdr3_nt: TGTGCCAGCAGTGATCTGACAGGGGGCGGTAATTCACCCCTCCACTTT
d_call: .; v_call: TRBV6-4; j_call: TRBJ1-5; clone_size: .; cdr3_aa: CASSEDDSNQPQHF; cdr3_nt: TGTGCCAGCAGTGAAGACGATAGCAATCAGCCCCAGCATTTT
d_call: .; v_call: TRBV9; j_call: TRBJ2-1; clone_size: .; cdr3_aa: CASSPVGGIYNEQFF; cdr3_nt: TGTGCCAGCAGCCCCGTGGGGGGAATATACAATGAGCAGTTCTTC
d_call: TRBD2; v_call: TRBV15; j_call: TRBJ2-1; clone_size: .; cdr3_aa: CATSKRTLAGYNEQFF; cdr3_nt: TGTGCCACCAGCAAGAGGACCCTAGCGGGCTACAATGAGCAGTTCTTC
d_call: .; v_call: TRBV19; j_call: TRBJ2-7; clone_size: .; cdr3_aa: CASSIFGTGPYEQYF; cdr3_nt: TGTGCCAGTAGTATATTTGGAACAGGGCCCTACGAGCAGTACTTC
d_call: .; v_call: TRBV9; j_call: TRBJ1-1; clone_size: once; cdr3_aa: CASSLDSMNTEAFF; cdr3_nt: TGTGCCAGCAGCCTGGACAGCATGAACACTGAAGCTTTCTTT
d_call: .; v_call: TRBV11-3; j_call: TRBJ2-1; clone_size: .; cdr3_aa: CASSLTGPYNEQFF; cdr3_nt: TGTGCCAGCAGTTTGACAGGCCCCTACAATGAGCAGTTCTTC
d_call: .; v_call: TRBV7-9; j_call: TRBJ2-4; clone_size: .; cdr3_aa: CASSPGGTKNIQYF; cdr3_nt: TGTGCCAGCAGCCCGGGCGGGACCAAAAACATTCAGTACTTC
d_call: .; v_call: TRBV6-1; j_call: TRBJ1-3; clone_size: .; cdr3_aa: CASSEVHSGNTIYF; cdr3_nt: TGTGCCAGCAGTGAAGTACACTCTGGAAACACCATATATTTT
d_call: .; v_call: TRBV20-1; j_call: TRBJ1-5; clone_size: .; cdr3_aa: CSASHGEPQHF; cdr3_nt: TGCAGTGCTAGCCACGGGGAGCCCCAGCATTTT
d_call: .; v_call: TRBV28; j_call: TRBJ1-1; clone_size: once; cdr3_aa: CASSLQATEAFF; cdr3_nt: TGTGCCAGCAGCCTACAGGCCACTGAAGCTTTCTTT
d_call: .; v_call: TRBV18; j_call: TRBJ2-7; clone_size: once; cdr3_aa: CASLDRPLAAARSYEQYF; cdr3_nt: TGTGCCAGCTTAGACCGGCCTCTCGCAGCGGCCCGCTCCTACGAGCAGTACTTC
d_call: .; v_call: TRBV7-8; j_call: TRBJ2-7; clone_size: once; cdr3_aa: CASSPPWKNDEQYF; cdr3_nt: TGTGCCAGCAGCCCCCCCTGGAAAAACGACGAGCAGTACTTC
d_call: .; v_call: TRBV11-2; j_call: TRBJ1-1; clone_size: .; cdr3_aa: CASSLEGAGPNSEAFF; cdr3_nt: TGTGCCAGCAGCTTAGAGGGGGCAGGGCCGAACTCTGAAGCTTTCTTT
d_call: .; v_call: TRBV6-4; j_call: TRBJ2-1; clone_size: few; cdr3_aa: CASSDDGDYNEQFF; cdr3_nt: TGTGCCAGCAGTGACGACGGGGACTACAATGAGCAGTTCTTC
d_call: TRBD1; v_call: TRBV5-1; j_call: TRBJ1-1; clone_size: .; cdr3_aa: CASRRTGDETEAFF; cdr3_nt: TGCGCCAGCAGGCGGACAGGGGATGAAACTGAAGCTTTCTTT
d_call: .; v_call: TRBV2; j_call: TRBJ1-2; clone_size: .; cdr3_aa: CASSEQQARDYGYTF; cdr3_nt: TGTGCCAGCAGTGAACAGCAGGCCAGAGACTATGGCTACACCTTC
d_call: .; v_call: TRBV2; j_call: TRBJ1-2; clone_size: many; cdr3_aa: CASSDAAAYGYTF; cdr3_nt: TGTGCCAGCAGTGACGCGGCAGCCTATGGCTACACCTTC
d_call: .; v_call: TRBV6-2/TRBV6-3; j_call: TRBJ1-4; clone_size: .; cdr3_aa: CASSYNKGRTTTNEKLFF; cdr3_nt: TGTGCCAGCAGTTACAACAAGGGACGGACGACAACTAATGAAAAACTGTTTTTT
d_call: .; v_call: TRBV3-1/TRBV3-2; j_call: TRBJ1-2; clone_size: .; cdr3_aa: CASSQGQLYGYTF; cdr3_nt: TGTGCCAGCAGCCAAGGGCAGCTCTATGGCTACACCTTC
d_call: .; v_call: TRBV27; j_call: TRBJ1-2; clone_size: .; cdr3_aa: CASSLQGTINYGYTF; cdr3_nt: TGTGCCAGCAGTTTACAGGGAACAATTAACTATGGCTACACCTTC
d_call: .; v_call: TRBV12-3/TRBV12-4; j_call: TRBJ2-1; clone_size: .; cdr3_aa: CASSGSVNEQFF; cdr3_nt: TGTGCCAGCAGTGGCTCTGTCAATGAGCAGTTCTTC
d_call: .; v_call: TRBV19; j_call: TRBJ1-4; clone_size: .; cdr3_aa: CASTLQGQPEKLFF; cdr3_nt: TGTGCCAGTACCCTCCAAGGGCAACCCGAAAAACTGTTTTTT
d_call: TRBD2; v_call: TRBV7-2; j_call: TRBJ2-7; clone_size: .; cdr3_aa: CASSPTSGRYEQYF; cdr3_nt: TGTGCCAGCAGCCCGACTAGCGGGAGATACGAGCAGTACTTC
d_call: .; v_call: TRBV6-5; j_call: TRBJ1-2; clone_size: .; cdr3_aa: CASSSSRGSSYGYTF; cdr3_nt: TGTGCCAGCAGTTCCTCGAGGGGCTCTAGCTATGGCTACACCTTC
d_call: .; v_call: TRBV19; j_call: TRBJ1-1; clone_size: once; cdr3_aa: CASSRVQASEAFF; cdr3_nt: TGTGCCAGTAGCAGGGTACAGGCTTCTGAAGCTTTCTTT
d_call: .; v_call: TRBV6-2/TRBV6-3; j_call: TRBJ1-5; clone_size: .; cdr3_aa: CASSYVGNWPQHF; cdr3_nt: TGTGCCAGCAGTTACGTTGGAAATTGGCCCCAGCATTTT
d_call: .; v_call: TRBV5-5; j_call: TRBJ2-3; clone_size: .; cdr3_aa: CASSSKTADTQYF; cdr3_nt: TGTGCCAGCAGCTCAAAGACCGCAGATACGCAGTATTTT
d_call: TRBD2; v_call: TRBV7-9; j_call: TRBJ2-3; clone_size: once; cdr3_aa: CASSPRGAGLATDTQYF; cdr3_nt: TGTGCCAGCAGCCCGAGGGGGGCTGGACTAGCCACAGATACGCAGTATTTT
d_call: .; v_call: TRBV10-3; j_call: TRBJ2-7; clone_size: once; cdr3_aa: CAALREGAYEQYF; cdr3_nt: TGTGCCGCCCTCAGGGAAGGGGCCTACGAGCAGTACTTC
d_call: .; v_call: TRBV24-1; j_call: TRBJ1-2; clone_size: .; cdr3_aa: CATSDPQGRYGYTF; cdr3_nt: TGTGCCACCAGTGATCCCCAGGGTCGCTATGGCTACACCTTC
d_call: .; v_call: TRBV7-8; j_call: TRBJ1-2; clone_size: .; cdr3_aa: CASSLGAGVSHGYTF; cdr3_nt: TGTGCCAGCAGCTTAGGGGCAGGGGTGAGCCATGGCTACACCTTC
d_call: TRBD2; v_call: TRBV5-1; j_call: TRBJ2-1; clone_size: .; cdr3_aa: CASSVTGTSGNEQFF; cdr3_nt: TGCGCCAGCAGCGTGACCGGGACTAGCGGCAATGAGCAGTTCTTC
d_call: .; v_call: TRBV9; j_call: TRBJ2-5; clone_size: once; cdr3_aa: CASSVGIAQETQYF; cdr3_nt: TGTGCCAGCAGCGTAGGTATAGCCCAAGAGACCCAGTACTTC
d_call: TRBD1; v_call: TRBV7-3; j_call: TRBJ1-6; clone_size: .; cdr3_aa: CASSRGQGLSPLHF; cdr3_nt: TGTGCCAGCAGCCGGGGACAGGGTCTTTCACCCCTCCACTTT
d_call: .; v_call: TRBV7-9; j_call: TRBJ1-6; clone_size: .; cdr3_aa: CASTPGEPTRYSPLHF; cdr3_nt: TGTGCCAGCACCCCTGGTGAGCCAACCAGATATTCACCCCTCCACTTT
d_call: .; v_call: TRBV28; j_call: TRBJ1-2; clone_size: once; cdr3_aa: CASRGDRIARGYGYTF; cdr3_nt: TGTGCCAGCAGGGGCGACAGGATCGCCCGGGGATATGGCTACACCTTC
d_call: .; v_call: TRBV27; j_call: TRBJ1-1; clone_size: .; cdr3_aa: CADDGAFF; cdr3_nt: TGTGCCGATGATGGAGCTTTCTTT
d_call: TRBD1; v_call: TRBV6-6; j_call: TRBJ1-1; clone_size: .; cdr3_aa: CASSYEKTGGSTEAFF; cdr3_nt: TGTGCCAGCAGTTATGAGAAGACAGGGGGTAGTACTGAAGCTTTCTTT
d_call: .; v_call: TRBV4-3; j_call: TRBJ1-2; clone_size: .; cdr3_aa: CASSQDVGLANYGYTF; cdr3_nt: TGCGCCAGCAGCCAAGATGTAGGTTTAGCTAACTATGGCTACACCTTC
d_call: .; v_call: TRBV5-1; j_call: TRBJ2-3; clone_size: .; cdr3_aa: CASSLGGTDTQYF; cdr3_nt: TGCGCCAGCAGCCTGGGTGGGACAGATACGCAGTATTTT
d_call: .; v_call: TRBV6-1; j_call: TRBJ1-2; clone_size: .; cdr3_aa: CASSDSRRNYGYTF; cdr3_nt: TGTGCCAGCAGTGACAGTCGGCGGAACTATGGCTACACCTTC
d_call: .; v_call: TRBV7-9; j_call: TRBJ2-7; clone_size: few; cdr3_aa: CASRESGNSYEQYF; cdr3_nt: TGTGCCAGCAGGGAATCAGGGAACTCCTACGAGCAGTACTTC
d_call: TRBD2; v_call: TRBV6-6; j_call: TRBJ2-3; clone_size: .; cdr3_aa: CASSNGLAGDTDTQYF; cdr3_nt: TGTGCCAGCAGCAACGGACTAGCGGGAGACACAGATACGCAGTATTTT
d_call: .; v_call: TRBV19; j_call: TRBJ1-2; clone_size: .; cdr3_aa: CASSAIGGVYGYTF; cdr3_nt: TGTGCCAGTAGTGCCATCGGCGGAGTCTATGGCTACACCTTC